This section outlines one T cell receptor beta chain sequence together with its context. V was pared by 8 bases and J by 0 bases, with 14 bases between. The CDR3 length is 14 residues. In germline, CDR1 is MDHEN, CDR2 SYDVKM. The sample belongs to a study of Ad26.COV2.S vaccination and SARS-CoV-2 variants. Study context: Administration of Ad26.COV2.S was intramuscular, either once or twice 56 days apart.

The method was immunoSEQ multiplex PCR; TCRdb's version includes in-frame clones alone and lacks a portion of them. The sample yields about 440,000 clones, roughly 87% seen once. Treatment indicated: around 19 received Ad26.COV2.S at low or high dose, single or two shots; roughly five received placebo; per-sample allocation not given. Following the first vaccine or placebo injection, samples were taken on day 63. The sequencing used peripheral blood, collected in a trial of Ad26.COV2.S vaccine versus placebo. The chain has TRBV28 and TRBJ2-7, with D possibly matching TRBD2 (5 bases). This clonotype was obtained from a person between 18 and 60 years old who received the Ad26.COV2.S COVID-19 vaccine or a placebo. The CDR3 is CASQGSPSSYEQYF. The CDR3, as DNA: TGTGCCAGCCAAGGGAGCCCTAGCTCCTACGAGCAGTACTTC.